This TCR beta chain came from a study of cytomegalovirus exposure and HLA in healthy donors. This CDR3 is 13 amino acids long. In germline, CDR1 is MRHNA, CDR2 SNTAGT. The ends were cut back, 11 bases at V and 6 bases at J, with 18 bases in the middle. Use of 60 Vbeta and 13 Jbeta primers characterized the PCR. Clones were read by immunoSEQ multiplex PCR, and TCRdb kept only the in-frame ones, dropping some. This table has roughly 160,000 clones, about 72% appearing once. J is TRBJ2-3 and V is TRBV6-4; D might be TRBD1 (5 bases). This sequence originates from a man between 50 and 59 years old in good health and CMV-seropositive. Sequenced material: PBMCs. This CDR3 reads CASSRGSGDTQYF. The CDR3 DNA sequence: TGTGCCTCAAGTCGCGGCTCAGGGGATACGCAGTATTTT.